The 19 T cell receptor beta chains below all came from one sample that was sequenced in a study of blood T cell repertoires in COVID-19. Assay: immunoSEQ multiplex PCR; the TCRdb copy retains only in-frame clones and omits some. The table has roughly 250,000 clones, 75% to 95% seen once; the top ten hold approximately 2.6%. Sequencing was carried out using peripheral blood. All receptors come from a person aged 18 to 35 with COVID-19, enrolled during active disease.

The chain links TRBV29-1 to TRBJ1-2; the D is unclear. V lost 4 bases, J lost 6 bases, and 9 bases lay in between. This CDR3 has 11 residues. Germline V lookup: CDR1 SQVTM, CDR2 ANQGSEA. CDR3 sequence reads: CSVAQSDGYTF. CDR3 nucleotide sequence: TGCAGCGTTGCACAGTCTGATGGCTACACCTTC.

The genes are TRBV9 and TRBJ2-7, with 10 bases matching TRBD2. Germline assignment: CDR1 SGDLS and CDR2 YYNGEE. This CDR3 spans 15 amino acids. Trimming took 3 bases from V and 6 from J; bases not matched to a gene: 9. The CDR3 loop is CASSALAGDYAEQYF. The CDR3 DNA is TGTGCCAGCAGCGCGCTAGCGGGAGACTATGCCGAGCAGTACTTC.

The chain couples TRBV28 to TRBJ1-2; maybe TRBD1 (5 bases). Germline CDR1 MDHEN, CDR2 SYDVKM. There are 12 residues in the CDR3. V lost 3 bases to trimming and J lost 3 bases, with 5 bases between them. The CDR3, as DNA: TGTGCCAGCAGTTTCAGGGACTATGGCTACACCTTC. Translation: CASSFRDYGYTF.

This clone has only one observation. The rearrangement links TRBV7-9 to TRBJ2-7; TRBD2 agrees at 13 bases. Germline V gene data show CDR1 as SEHNR and CDR2 as FQNEAQ (reference sequence). The CDR3 is 18 amino acids. Germline trimming cut 5 bases from V and 7 bases from J; bases unmatched to any gene: 17. The CDR3 DNA sequence: TGTGCCAGCAGCCCGCGGACTAGCGGGGGACCAATGGTAAGGGAGCAGTACTTC. As protein: CASSPRTSGGPMVREQYF. Looking up the rest from reference TRBV7-9 and TRBJ2-7 gives the full variable domain: DTGVSQNPRHKITKRGQNVTFRCDPISEHNRLYWYRQTLGQGPEFLTYFQNEAQLEKSRLLSDRFSAERPKGSFSTLEIQRTEQGDSAMYLCASSPRTSGGPMVREQYFGPGTRLTVT.

The chain uses TRBV10-3 and TRBJ1-1; TRBD1 matches at 7 bases. The germline V gene encodes CDR1 ENHRY and CDR2 SYGVKD. J lost 5 bases, V lost 10 bases, and 10 bases had no gene match. The CDR3 extends over 13 amino acids. As DNA, the CDR3 is TGTGCCACCGAGGCGGTACAGGGGACTGAAGCTTTCTTT. This encodes CATEAVQGTEAFF.

Written as DNA, the CDR3 is TGCGCCAGCAGCCAAGGAGAGGGGGCTGGAAACACCATATATTTT. This codes for CASSQGEGAGNTIYF. The rearrangement links TRBV4-3 to TRBJ1-3; TRBD1 might be the D (6 bases). Trimming took off 1 base at V and 2 bases at J, with 9 bases between the two ends. This CDR3 has 15 residues. Looked up from germline, CDR1 is LGHNA and CDR2 is YSLEER.

The chain couples TRBV9 to TRBJ2-7; 11 nucleotides agree with TRBD2. The CDR3 is made up of 13 amino acids. Germline assignment: CDR1 SGDLS and CDR2 YYNGEE. With 4 bases clipped from V and 3 bases from J, the junction kept 0 bases outside the gene matches. This chain's CDR3 is CASSLAGGYEQYF. The DNA of the CDR3 is TGTGCCAGCAGCCTAGCGGGAGGCTACGAGCAGTACTTC.

The chain joins TRBV3-1 (or the pseudogene TRBV3-2) to TRBJ2-7; TRBD2 matches at 10 bases. This CDR3 region has 17 residues. V shed 1 base, J shed 2 bases, and the junction held 8 bases outside the gene matches. Germline V lookup: CDR1 LGHDT, CDR2 YNNKEL (reference sequence). The CDR3 reads CASSQVRLAGVPYEQYF. The DNA of the CDR3 is TGTGCCAGCAGCCAAGTAAGGCTAGCGGGAGTTCCCTACGAGCAGTACTTC.

The chain is built from TRBV9 and TRBJ2-2, with TRBD2 identical over 16 bases. The CDR3 consists of 15 residues. V was pared by 3 bases and J by 8 bases, with 1 base of the junction left unmatched. Germline CDR1 is SGDLS and CDR2 is YYNGEE. This CDR3 is CASSEGLAGGGELFF. CDR3 bases: TGTGCCAGCAGCGAGGGACTAGCGGGAGGGGGGGAGCTGTTTTTT.

This clone showed up just once. The chain has TRBV9 and TRBJ2-4; a weak D match, TRBD1 (6 bases). V was shortened by 4 bases and J by 5 bases, with 22 bases between the two germline ends. The CDR3 is 17 amino acids. CDR1 is SGDLS and CDR2 is YYNGEE in the germline V gene. For the CDR3, the DNA is TGTGCCAGCAGCTCTAGGGAAGGGGGTTGGTGGGAAAACATTCAGTACTTC. Protein: CASSSREGGWWENIQYF.

In this sample, this clone turned up a few times. This chain joins TRBV10-2 and TRBJ1-4; D not certain. Per the germline V gene, CDR1 is WSHSY and CDR2 is SAAADI. The CDR3 has 15 residues. With 0 bases removed from V and 4 bases from J, the gap between germline ends came to 9 bases. The CDR3 is CASSESATLNEKLFF. CDR3 nucleotides: TGCGCCAGCAGTGAGTCTGCTACCCTTAATGAAAAACTGTTTTTT.

This chain joins TRBV24-1 and TRBJ2-1; TRBD2 matches 7 bases. V was pared by 5 bases and J by 7 bases, with 10 bases of the junction left unmatched. CDR1 is KGHDR and CDR2 is SFDVKD in the germline V gene. CDR3 size: 15 residues. CDR3 sequence reads: CATSVTRASGNEQFF. CDR3 in DNA: TGTGCCACCAGTGTCACGAGGGCTAGCGGAAATGAGCAGTTCTTC.

This sequence joins TRBV7-9 and TRBJ2-1; 8 bases are shared with TRBD1. The germline gives CDR1 SEHNR, CDR2 FQNEAQ (reference sequence). The length of the CDR3 is 13 residues. Trimming at V came to 5 bases and at J to 7 bases, leaving 4 bases not matched to a gene. Written as DNA, the CDR3 is TGTGCCAGCAGCCCGACAGGGGTGAATGAGCAGTTCTTC. Translated, it gives CASSPTGVNEQFF.

This clone was observed a single time. The genes are TRBV10-3 and TRBJ2-5, with 10 bases matching TRBD2. J was trimmed by 3 bases and V by 8 bases; bases with no gene match: 9. There are 15 residues in the CDR3. Germline lookup yields CDR1 ENHRY and CDR2 SYGVKD. The CDR3 bases are TGTGCCATCGGGGAGACTAGCGGGTGGGAAGAGACCCAGTACTTC. Encoded protein: CAIGETSGWEETQYF.

The genes are TRBV2 and TRBJ2-3; D perhaps matches TRBD2 (5 bases). The CDR3 runs to 16 residues. The V gene lost 4 bases and the J gene lost 2 bases, with 16 bases spanning the gap. The V gene's germline CDR1 is SNHLY and CDR2 FYNNEI. The DNA for the CDR3 is TGTGCCAGCAGTGGACCTGGGCGGACTGACACAGATACGCAGTATTTT. It yields the protein CASSGPGRTDTDTQYF.

This clone was seen more than once but under ten times. The J gene is TRBJ1-2, the V gene TRBV28; D uncertain. V was shortened by 5 bases and J by 4 bases, with 5 bases between the two germline ends. In germline, CDR1 is MDHEN, CDR2 SYDVKM. This CDR3 region has 11 residues. In DNA, the CDR3 is TGTGCCAGCAGTAACAGCTATGGCTACACCTTC. Its protein is CASSNSYGYTF.

The CDR3 nucleotides are TGCGCCAGCAGCATGCCACAGGGCGTAGGGGAGACCCAGTACTTC. Translated: CASSMPQGVGETQYF. The rearrangement uses TRBV5-1 and TRBJ2-5, with TRBD1 as a possible D gene (6 bases). The CDR3 extends over 15 amino acids. V was cut by 4 bases and J by 5 bases, with 18 bases left in between. CDR1 and CDR2 from the germline V gene are SGHRS and YFSETQ. Looking up the rest from reference TRBV5-1 and TRBJ2-5 gives the full variable domain: KAGVTQTPRYLIKTRGQQVTLSCSPISGHRSVSWYQQTPGQGLQFLFEYFSETQRNKGNFPGRFSGRQFSNSRSEMNVSTLELGDSALYLCASSMPQGVGETQYFGPGTRLLVL.

J is TRBJ1-2 and V is TRBV27; a weak D match, TRBD1 (6 bases). The CDR3 runs to 15 residues. V was shortened by 5 bases and J by 5 bases, with 18 bases between the two germline ends. Germline CDR1 and CDR2: MNHEY and SMNVEV (reference sequence). In DNA, the CDR3 is TGTGCCAGCAGTCCCTACACGGACAGCAGTTATGGCTACACCTTC. It encodes CASSPYTDSSYGYTF.

The gene calls are TRBV6-5 and TRBJ1-2; tentatively, D is TRBD1 (6 bases). Germline CDR1 is MNHEY and CDR2 is SVGAGI. This CDR3 spans 15 amino acids. Trimming removed 1 base at V and 4 bases at J, with 13 bases between. Here the CDR3 reads CASSYLQGGSYGYTF. Here the CDR3 DNA reads TGTGCCAGCAGTTACTTACAGGGAGGGAGCTATGGCTACACCTTC.